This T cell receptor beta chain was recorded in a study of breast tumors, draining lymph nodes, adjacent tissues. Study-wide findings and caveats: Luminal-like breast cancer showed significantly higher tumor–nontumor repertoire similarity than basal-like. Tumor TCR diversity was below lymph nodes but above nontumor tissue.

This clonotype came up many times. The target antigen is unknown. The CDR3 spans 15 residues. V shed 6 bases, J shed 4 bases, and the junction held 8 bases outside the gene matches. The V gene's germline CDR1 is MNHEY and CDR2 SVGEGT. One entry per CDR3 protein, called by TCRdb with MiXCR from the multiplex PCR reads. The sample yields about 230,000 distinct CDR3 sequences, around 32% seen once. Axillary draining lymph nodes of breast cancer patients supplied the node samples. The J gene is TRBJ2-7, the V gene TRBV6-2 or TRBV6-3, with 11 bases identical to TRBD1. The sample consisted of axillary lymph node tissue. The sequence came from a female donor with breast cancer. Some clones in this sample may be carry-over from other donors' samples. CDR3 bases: TGTGCCAGCAGCAGGACAGGGGGCTCTGGGTACGAGCAGTACTTC. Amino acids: CASSRTGGSGYEQYF.